This is a list of T cell receptor beta chains from one sample in a study of T cell responses to AZD1222 COVID-19 vaccine. Data came from immunoSEQ multiplex PCR; TCRdb stores just in-frame clones and leaves some out. The sample holds about 120,000 clones, around 85% seen once. The sample in question was peripheral blood, obtained on day 0 of AZD1222 vaccination. The receptors were sampled from an adult in good health. Both conserved end residues are part of each CDR3. The D gene is left open where the match is weak. Some rows mark clone size as missing; the rest say once, few, many or name a class of expanded clone.

V gene	clone size	D gene	J gene	CDR3 protein	CDR3 DNA
TRBV18	NA	NA	TRBJ2-7	CASSPPAKGYEQYF	TGTGCCAGCTCACCACCGGCGAAAGGATACGAGCAGTACTTC
TRBV5-1	once	NA	TRBJ1-2	CASSEEGRTYGYTF	TGCGCCAGCAGCGAGGAAGGGAGGACCTATGGCTACACCTTC
TRBV9	once	TRBD1	TRBJ2-7	CASSTGDRGNEQYF	TGTGCCAGCAGTACGGGGGACAGGGGCAACGAGCAGTACTTC
TRBV9	NA	NA	TRBJ1-3	CASSVEDYSGNTIYF	TGTGCCAGCAGCGTAGAAGATTACTCTGGAAACACCATATATTTT
TRBV6-2/TRBV6-3	NA	NA	TRBJ2-7	CASSYDYEQCF	TGTGCCAGCAGTTACGACTACGAGCAGTGCTTC
TRBV9	NA	NA	TRBJ1-1	CASSVVAENTEAFF	TGTGCCAGCAGCGTAGTTGCGGAGAACACTGAAGCTTTCTTT
TRBV7-2	NA	NA	TRBJ2-7	CASSTWDEQYF	TGTGCCAGCAGCACCTGGGACGAGCAGTACTTC
TRBV6-5	NA	NA	TRBJ1-6	CASRQGNSPLHF	TGTGCCAGCCGGCAGGGGAATTCACCCCTCCACTTT
TRBV4-3	NA	NA	TRBJ2-7	CASSQRLGDIYEQYF	TGCGCCAGCAGCCAACGGCTAGGGGATATCTACGAGCAGTACTTC
TRBV21-1	NA	NA	TRBJ2-7	CASSPWRNEVCEQYF	TGTGCCAGCAGCCCATGGCGGAACGAGGTTTGCGAGCAGTACTTC
TRBV28	NA	NA	TRBJ1-2	CASSLLSGDGYTF	TGTGCCAGCAGTTTATTGTCCGGAGATGGCTACACCTTC
TRBV3-1/TRBV3-2	NA	NA	TRBJ2-1	CASSRYNEQFF	TGTGCCAGCAGCAGATACAATGAGCAGTTCTTC
TRBV5-4	once	NA	TRBJ2-3	CASSPTLEHLTDTQYF	TGTGCCAGCAGCCCAACCTTAGAACACCTGACAGATACGCAGTATTTT
TRBV6-5	few	NA	TRBJ1-6	CATSEGIPYNSPLHF	TGTGCCACCTCAGAGGGCATCCCCTATAATTCACCCCTCCACTTT
TRBV30	few	TRBD1	TRBJ1-2	CAWSVKGARGYTF	TGTGCCTGGAGTGTAAAGGGGGCTCGTGGCTACACCTTC
TRBV19	NA	NA	TRBJ1-1	CASSIETGYEAFF	TGTGCCAGTAGTATAGAGACAGGTTATGAAGCTTTCTTT
TRBV24-1	NA	TRBD1	TRBJ1-2	CAKVQGAHGYTF	TGTGCCAAAGTACAGGGGGCGCATGGCTACACCTTC
TRBV18	once	TRBD2	TRBJ2-7	CASSLGLAGEGEQYF	TGTGCCAGCTCACTTGGACTAGCGGGAGAAGGCGAGCAGTACTTC
TRBV6-5	few	NA	TRBJ2-7	CASQGPNEQYF	TGTGCCAGCCAGGGGCCCAACGAGCAGTACTTC
TRBV3-1/TRBV3-2	NA	NA	TRBJ1-2	CASSQVTGVAGYGYTF	TGTGCCAGCAGCCAAGTGACGGGAGTAGCAGGATATGGCTACACCTTC
TRBV7-2	NA	NA	TRBJ1-2	CASSPSKASRYGYTF	TGTGCCAGCAGCCCTTCCAAAGCCTCCCGATATGGCTACACCTTC
TRBV5-4	NA	TRBD1	TRBJ1-2	CASSLQGVGVYGYTF	TGTGCCAGCAGCTTGCAGGGGGTTGGCGTCTATGGCTACACCTTC
TRBV6-5	NA	NA	TRBJ1-2	CASGVSDYGYTF	TGTGCCAGTGGGGTTAGCGACTATGGCTACACCTTC
TRBV19	NA	NA	TRBJ1-5	CASSIEGNQPQHF	TGTGCCAGTAGTATTGAGGGCAATCAGCCCCAGCATTTT
TRBV7-2	NA	NA	TRBJ2-2	CASSVRSGGELFF	TGTGCCAGCAGCGTCCGGTCCGGCGGGGAGCTGTTTTTT
TRBV19	NA	TRBD2	TRBJ2-3	CASRRDYTDTQYF	TGTGCCAGTAGGAGGGACTACACAGATACGCAGTATTTT
TRBV7-3	NA	NA	TRBJ2-1	CASSRFGGGTVYNEQFF	TGTGCCAGCAGTAGATTCGGGGGCGGAACCGTTTATAATGAGCAGTTCTTC
TRBV29-1	NA	TRBD2	TRBJ2-3	CSVAPGGSGTDTQYF	TGCAGCGTTGCCCCTGGCGGGAGTGGCACAGATACGCAGTATTTT
TRBV5-6	NA	NA	TRBJ2-7	CASSESGLTSYEQYF	TGTGCCAGCAGCGAGTCGGGACTGACTTCCTACGAGCAGTACTTC
TRBV4-1	NA	NA	TRBJ2-5	CASSDDFGETQYF	TGCGCCAGCAGCGACGATTTCGGGGAGACCCAGTACTTC
TRBV30	NA	TRBD1	TRBJ1-2	CAWSRDRPRGYTF	TGTGCCTGGAGCCGGGACAGGCCTAGGGGCTACACCTTC
TRBV3-1/TRBV3-2	NA	NA	TRBJ1-6	CASSPTGSSPLHF	TGTGCCAGCAGCCCCACAGGGAGTTCACCCCTCCACTTT
TRBV28	NA	TRBD1	TRBJ2-7	CASSSPGQGLSYEQYF	TGTGCCAGCAGTTCTCCGGGACAGGGATTGTCCTACGAGCAGTACTTC
TRBV3-1/TRBV3-2	NA	NA	TRBJ2-6	CASSPSESGANVLTF	TGTGCCAGCAGCCCATCCGAGTCTGGGGCCAACGTCCTGACTTTC
TRBV6-5	NA	TRBD1	TRBJ1-1	CASSRDRGYTEAFF	TGTGCCAGCAGCCGAGACAGGGGGTATACTGAAGCTTTCTTT
TRBV30	NA	NA	TRBJ1-2	CAWSVVNYGYTF	TGTGCCTGGAGTGTCGTTAACTATGGCTACACCTTC
TRBV7-3	NA	NA	TRBJ2-1	CASSLSRGSYNEQFF	TGTGCCAGCAGCTTAAGTCGAGGCTCCTACAATGAGCAGTTCTTC
TRBV11-2	NA	NA	TRBJ2-1	CASSLLGDSYNEQFF	TGTGCCAGCAGCTTATTAGGAGACTCCTACAATGAGCAGTTCTTC
TRBV7-2	NA	TRBD1	TRBJ2-2	CASSPLAGGNTGELFF	TGTGCCAGCAGCCCTTTGGCAGGGGGGAACACCGGGGAGCTGTTTTTT
TRBV5-8	NA	NA	TRBJ2-7	CASSRATGYEQYF	TGTGCCAGCAGCAGGGCCACGGGGTACGAGCAGTACTTC
TRBV6-6	NA	NA	TRBJ2-7	CASSYLGEGDEQYF	TGTGCCAGCAGTTACCTTGGGGAAGGGGACGAGCAGTACTTC
TRBV20-1	few	NA	TRBJ1-5	CSASDFQAPNQPQHF	TGCAGTGCTAGTGATTTTCAGGCCCCTAATCAGCCCCAGCATTTT
TRBV18	NA	TRBD1	TRBJ2-5	CASSRGKETQYF	TGTGCCAGCTCCAGGGGGAAAGAGACCCAGTACTTC
TRBV18	few	NA	TRBJ2-4	CASSIKTGSENIQYF	TGTGCCAGCTCAATCAAGACAGGTTCCGAAAACATTCAGTACTTC
TRBV2	NA	TRBD1	TRBJ1-6	CASSTGVGNSPLHF	TGTGCCAGCAGTACAGGGGTCGGTAATTCACCCCTCCACTTT
TRBV7-3	NA	TRBD1	TRBJ1-1	CASSMGGTGKAFF	TGTGCCAGCAGTATGGGAGGGACAGGGAAAGCTTTCTTT
TRBV7-8	NA	TRBD1	TRBJ2-7	CASSLRGVGQGIYEQYF	TGTGCCAGCAGCTTAAGGGGAGTGGGACAGGGAATCTACGAGCAGTACTTC
TRBV5-1	NA	NA	TRBJ2-7	CASSLQRDSRSSYEQYF	TGCGCCAGCAGCTTGCAGCGGGACAGCAGAAGCTCCTACGAGCAGTACTTC
TRBV19	NA	NA	TRBJ1-5	CASRIMGGGESNQPQHF	TGTGCCAGTAGGATAATGGGGGGGGGCGAAAGCAATCAGCCCCAGCATTTT
TRBV10-3	few	NA	TRBJ1-2	CAISGGQFYGYTF	TGTGCCATCAGTGGCGGACAGTTTTATGGCTACACCTTC
TRBV5-5	NA	NA	TRBJ2-7	CASVRAKGSGNYEQYF	TGTGCCAGTGTCCGGGCGAAGGGGTCCGGTAACTACGAGCAGTACTTC
TRBV5-4	NA	NA	TRBJ1-2	CASSLDSYGYTF	TGTGCCAGCAGCTTGGACAGCTATGGCTACACCTTC
TRBV18	NA	NA	TRBJ1-4	CASSGGTNEKLFF	TGTGCCAGCTCAGGGGGAACTAATGAAAAACTGTTTTTT
TRBV2	NA	NA	TRBJ1-2	CASNRDNYGYTF	TGTGCCAGCAACCGGGACAACTATGGCTACACCTTC
TRBV18	NA	NA	TRBJ2-3	CASSPRGGFGTDTQYF	TGTGCCAGCTCACCACGTGGAGGGTTCGGCACAGATACGCAGTATTTT
TRBV28	NA	NA	TRBJ2-7	CASRNLGGYEQYF	TGTGCCAGCAGGAATTTGGGGGGCTACGAGCAGTACTTC